This T cell receptor beta chain was sequenced for a study of identical twins. The germline V and J ends were trimmed by 6 bases and 1 base, with 12 bases remaining between them. This CDR3 has 15 residues. Looked up from germline, CDR1 is MNHNS and CDR2 is SASEGT. Template switching added a universal primer site; cDNA carried unique molecular identifiers. TCRdb redid the calling of the 5' RACE reads with MiXCR, one entry per CDR3 protein. The sample lists some 690,000 distinct CDR3 sequences, 21% seen once, with 4% to 5.5% in the top ten. The sample was also reused in another study, on T cells expressing NK-cell markers. That source adds: Sorted CD3+CD56+NKG2C+, CD3+CD56+NKG2C- and CD3+CD56-NKG2C+ T cells provided the TCR beta repertoires. NKG2C+ dominant clonotypes from over five donors made up about 1.0-7.0% of CD8+ T cells. HCMV specificity of the expanded NKG2C+ T cell clones stayed unclear.

This chain joins TRBV6-1 and TRBJ2-2, with D tentatively TRBD2 (6 bases). Input material: PBMCs. The source of this sequence is a woman younger than 30 in good health. The CDR3 protein is CASSRTNVNTGELFF. The CDR3 DNA sequence: TGTGCCAGCAGCCGGACTAACGTGAACACCGGGGAGCTGTTTTTT.